Following are 20 T cell receptor beta chains from one sample sequenced in a study of T cells in Graves' hyperthyroidism and ophthalmopathy. What was amplified from RNA transcripts were TCR beta CDR3 regions. HTBI primers were the set used in a first-round RT-PCR of the TCR CDR3. TCRdb itself ran the multiplex PCR reads through MiXCR, one entry per CDR3 protein. The table has 700,000 to 950,000 distinct CDR3 sequences, 30% to 40% seen once. Input material: blood. These receptors were obtained from a woman aged 40 to 50 with Graves' hyperthyroidism.

The genes are TRBV19 and TRBJ1-5, with a tentative D call TRBD1 (5 bases). V was pared by 3 bases and J by 1 base, with 13 bases between. Germline V gives CDR1 LNHDA, CDR2 SQIVND (reference sequence). The CDR3 contains 16 residues. CDR3 in amino acids: CASSMQGSGSNQPQHF. Here the CDR3 DNA reads TGTGCCAGTAGTATGCAGGGTAGTGGGAGCAATCAGCCCCAGCATTTT.

The table lists this clonotype with many counts. This chain joins TRBV7-9 and TRBJ1-6; TRBD1 aligns across 7 bases. J gave up 7 bases and V 7 bases, and 7 bases lay outside the gene matches. Germline CDR1 is SEHNR and CDR2 is FQNEAQ (reference sequence). The CDR3 consists of 14 residues. The CDR3 loop reads CASNSDRVNSPLHF. In DNA form, the CDR3 reads TGTGCCAGCAACAGTGACAGGGTGAATTCACCCCTCCACTTT.

The J gene is TRBJ2-7, the V gene TRBV7-9, with 11 bases matching TRBD1. Trimming took 4 bases from V and 2 from J; bases not matched to a gene: 7. In germline, CDR1 is SEHNR, CDR2 FQNEAQ (reference sequence). This CDR3 has 16 amino acids. For the CDR3, the DNA is TGTGCCAGCAGCTCCCCGGGACAGGGGGAGACCTACGAGCAGTACTTC. It translates to CASSSPGQGETYEQYF. Full variable domain (outside the CDR3, taken from reference TRBV7-9 and TRBJ2-7): DTGVSQNPRHKITKRGQNVTFRCDPISEHNRLYWYRQTLGQGPEFLTYFQNEAQLEKSRLLSDRFSAERPKGSFSTLEIQRTEQGDSAMYLCASSSPGQGETYEQYFGPGTRLTVT.

This clonotype was found many times. The J gene is TRBJ1-1, the V gene TRBV7-2; D remains unclear. This CDR3 has 13 amino acids. V was pared by 4 bases and J by 8 bases, with 14 bases between. The germline CDR1 and CDR2 sequences are SGHTA and FQGNSA. The CDR3 nucleotides read TGTGCCAGCAGCTCCCTTTGGCTGGAAGAAGCTTTCTTT. Encoded protein: CASSSLWLEEAFF.

The chain recombines TRBV6-1 with TRBJ2-7; tentative D call: TRBD1 (6 bases). Germline lookup yields CDR1 MNHNS and CDR2 SASEGT. Trimming took 7 bases from V and 2 from J, leaving 15 bases between them. CDR3 length: 14 amino acids. CDR3 bases: TGTGCCAGCACACTCCGGGACACTACCTACGAGCAGTACTTC. Its translation: CASTLRDTTYEQYF.

Of note for this clonotype: A clone one base away is much larger, so this may be a read error. The rearrangement uses TRBV20-1 and TRBJ2-5; TRBD2 might be the D (5 bases). This CDR3 is 14 amino acids long. The germline V and J ends were trimmed by 0 bases and 3 bases, with 11 bases remaining between them. Germline V lookup: CDR1 DFQATT, CDR2 SNEGSKA (reference sequence). This CDR3 reads CSARDLSGKETQYF. In nucleotides, the CDR3 is TGCAGTGCTAGAGATCTATCGGGGAAAGAGACCCAGTACTTC.

This clonotype has more than one count but fewer than ten. The chain employs TRBV29-1 and TRBJ2-7; possibly TRBD2 for D (5 bases). V lost 6 bases and J 5 bases, leaving 14 bases between the germline ends. This CDR3 has 12 residues. From germline, CDR1 is SQVTM and CDR2 ANQGSEA. The CDR3 sequence: CSVGVVADEQYF. Here the CDR3 DNA reads TGCAGCGTGGGAGTGGTGGCCGACGAGCAGTACTTC.

This clonotype was observed many times. The chain carries TRBV7-8 and TRBJ1-2; D might be TRBD1 (5 bases). Looked up from germline, CDR1 is SGHVS and CDR2 is FQNEAQ. The CDR3 has 14 amino acids. Trimming stripped 5 bases from V and 2 bases from J, with 12 bases between. The CDR3 is CASSHGGTNYGYTF. Written as DNA, the CDR3 is TGTGCCAGCAGCCACGGGGGAACGAACTATGGCTACACCTTC.

This clonotype was seen a few times. This chain links TRBV5-4 with TRBJ2-5, with D perhaps TRBD1 or TRBD2 (5 bases each). Germline lookup yields CDR1 SGHNT and CDR2 YYREEE (reference sequence). The CDR3 is made up of 15 amino acids. The ends were cut back, 5 bases at V and 2 bases at J, with 16 bases in the middle. The CDR3 here is CASRPGTRDQETQYF. The CDR3 DNA sequence: TGTGCCAGCAGACCCGGGACGAGGGATCAAGAGACCCAGTACTTC. Drawing the rest from reference TRBV5-4 and TRBJ2-5, the complete variable domain is ETGVTQSPTHLIKTRGQQVTLRCSSQSGHNTVSWYQQALGQGPQFIFQYYREEENGRGNFPPRFSGLQFPNYSSELNVNALELDDSALYLCASRPGTRDQETQYFGPGTRLLVL.

On this clonotype: At one end, the junction sequence differs from germline, possibly due to a read error. The rearrangement links TRBV10-2 to TRBJ2-6; D is possibly TRBD1 (6 bases). CDR1 WSHSY and CDR2 SAAADI come from the germline V gene. The CDR3 length is 16 residues. CDR3 DNA: TGTGCCAGCAGTTACTCTGGACAGACTGGGGCCAACGTCCTGACTTTC. Translating gives CASSYSGQTGANVLTF.

The chain recombines TRBV7-2 with TRBJ1-2, with TRBD1 matching over 8 bases. Trimming removed 0 bases from V and 3 bases from J; junction bases left unmatched: 9. CDR1 is SGHTA, CDR2 FQGNSA, per germline. The CDR3 sequence is 17 residues long. CDR3 protein: CASSLAAGGEFYYGYTF. The CDR3 DNA follows: TGTGCCAGCAGCTTAGCGGCAGGGGGCGAATTTTACTATGGCTACACCTTC. Looking up the rest from reference TRBV7-2 and TRBJ1-2 gives the full variable domain: GAGVSQSPSNKVTEKGKDVELRCDPISGHTALYWYRQSLGQGLEFLIYFQGNSAPDKSGLPSDRFSAERTGGSVSTLTIQRTQQEDSAVYLCASSLAAGGEFYYGYTFGSGTRLTVV.

At least ten counts were recorded for this clonotype. The V gene is TRBV12-3 or TRBV12-4, the J gene TRBJ2-6, with a tentative D call TRBD1 (6 bases). The CDR3 consists of 15 residues. V was trimmed by 5 bases and J by 9 bases, leaving 17 bases between them. CDR3 sequence (DNA): TGTGCCAGCAGTCCCGGGACACCCCGTTTCAACGTCCTGACTTTC. This gives the protein CASSPGTPRFNVLTF.

This clonotype was seen only a few times. The CDR3 loop reads CASSLSNGYTEAFF. DNA of the CDR3: TGTGCCAGCAGTTTGTCGAATGGGTACACTGAAGCTTTCTTT. This rearrangement joins TRBV12-3 or TRBV12-4 to TRBJ1-1; D unclear. CDR3 length equals 14 residues. Between the trimmed V and J ends, which lost 3 bases and 3 bases, there was a span of 11 bases.

The V and J genes are TRBV9 and TRBJ1-2, with TRBD1 as a possible D gene (5 bases). The CDR3 has 13 residues. V was clipped by 7 bases and J by 6 bases, with 16 bases between them. CDR1 is SGDLS, CDR2 YYNGEE, per germline. This CDR3 is CASQRSRDDGYTF. Written as DNA, the CDR3 is TGTGCCAGCCAGCGGTCCCGGGACGATGGCTACACCTTC.

The CDR3 sequence: CASSPEAAGQYGYTF. The CDR3 bases are TGTGCCAGCAGTCCTGAGGCCGCGGGACAGTATGGCTACACCTTC. The V call is TRBV28, the J call TRBJ1-2; 7 bases are shared with TRBD1. The CDR3 is made up of 15 amino acids. Losses at the gene ends were 5 bases for V and 5 bases for J; bases not matched to a gene: 11. CDR1 is MDHEN and CDR2 is SYDVKM in the germline V gene.

Regarding this clonotype: This may be a read error: a much more frequent sequence differs by one nucleotide. CDR3 nucleotides: TGCGCCGGCAGCACTGACCAGAAGGAGACCCAGTACTTC. It codes for CAGSTDQKETQYF. The rearrangement joins TRBV4-1 to TRBJ2-5; D call uncertain. The CDR3 sequence is 13 residues long. Germline V gene data show CDR1 as MGHRA and CDR2 as YSYEKL.

The rearrangement joins TRBV2 to TRBJ1-5; weak D call: TRBD1 (5 bases). This CDR3 contains 14 residues. Per germline, CDR1 SNHLY and CDR2 FYNNEI. Trimming stripped 8 bases from V and 5 bases from J, with 16 bases between. This CDR3 is CASSLQDTHQPQHF. CDR3 nucleotide sequence: TGTGCCAGCTCACTTCAGGACACGCATCAGCCCCAGCATTTT.

This clonotype came up many times. The chain has TRBV10-1 and TRBJ2-2, with 7 nucleotides matching TRBD2. The germline gives CDR1 WNHNN, CDR2 SYGVQD (reference sequence). The V segment lost 7 bases and the J segment 6 bases; nucleotides outside the gene matches: 8. The CDR3 length is 14 residues. CDR3 loop: CASTASGGAGELFF. The CDR3 DNA is TGCGCCAGCACGGCTAGCGGAGGGGCCGGGGAGCTGTTTTTT.

Only a few counts were recorded for this clonotype. The chain combines TRBV6-5 with TRBJ1-1, with unresolved D. This CDR3 has 14 amino acids. The V end lost 1 base, the J end lost 0 bases, and 6 bases lay between the germline ends. Germline-derived CDR1 and CDR2 are MNHEY and SVGAGI. CDR3 DNA sequence: TGTGCCAGCAGTTACTGGGGAATGAACACTGAAGCTTTCTTT. Amino acids: CASSYWGMNTEAFF.

V usage is TRBV7-9 and J usage is TRBJ2-3, with 8 bases identical to TRBD2. Trimming took 5 bases from V and 2 from J; bases not matched to a gene: 9. This CDR3 has 16 amino acids. CDR1 is SEHNR and CDR2 is FQNEAQ in the germline V gene (reference sequence). CDR3 in amino acids: CASSHATGGLTDTQYF. The CDR3 bases are TGTGCCAGCAGCCACGCTACGGGGGGGCTCACAGATACGCAGTATTTT.